There are many counts of the clone carrying this T cell receptor (beta chain). Its antigen is undetermined. The method was immunoSEQ multiplex PCR; TCRdb's version includes in-frame clones alone and lacks a portion of them. Altogether 35,000 to 40,000 clones were found in the sample, and no singletons occur. This related bone marrow graft donor gave peripheral blood on the day of marrow donation. These data come from a study of T cells after posttransplantation cyclophosphamide. Whole-study results and caveats: Donor CD8+ memory clones often dominated recipient blood repertoires at later times. Blood and skin or GI T cell repertoires showed limited TRB overlap.

Input material: PBMCs. The source is a man aged 45-65 years in good health, CMV-negative, and a related stem cell transplant donor.

CDR3 coding DNA: TGTGCCAGCAGTTCGGCGGGGAGAGGTGGCTACACCTTC. Protein: CASSSAGRGGYTF. The chain combines TRBV2 with TRBJ1-2, with D unresolved. CDR1 SNHLY and CDR2 FYNNEI come from the germline V gene. The germline V and J ends were trimmed by 5 bases and 7 bases, with 14 bases remaining between them. The CDR3 contains 13 residues.